These 8 T cell receptor beta chains came from one sample sequenced in a study of T cell changes during pregnancy in multiple sclerosis. Sequencing was performed with immunoSEQ multiplex PCR; in TCRdb, only in-frame clones are kept and a portion is missing. The repertoire holds tens of thousands of clones, about 88% seen once, with about 0.41% in the top ten. Sequences were derived from CD4+ T cells from peripheral blood mononuclear cells, sampled in the third trimester of pregnancy. The receptors derive from a female donor with multiple sclerosis, enrolled in a pregnancy study.

This chain joins TRBV27 and TRBJ2-5, with D possibly matching TRBD2 (6 bases). The CDR3 has 10 residues. Per germline, CDR1 MNHEY and CDR2 SMNVEV (reference sequence). Trimming shortened V by 8 bases and J by 5 bases, and 6 bases separated the two germline ends. The CDR3 region is CASGRETQYF. The CDR3 DNA is TGTGCCAGCGGGAGGGAGACCCAGTACTTC.

This chain uses TRBV11-2 with TRBJ2-5; 7 positions match TRBD2. CDR3 length equals 14 residues. The V segment lost 6 bases and the J segment 5 bases; nucleotides outside the gene matches: 9. Germline V gene data show CDR1 as SGHAT and CDR2 as FQNNGV. In DNA, the CDR3 is TGTGCCAGCAGACCTTATTTGGGGGGGGAGACCCAGTACTTC. Its protein product is CASRPYLGGETQYF.

The chain carries TRBV25-1 and TRBJ2-4; TRBD1 matches at 8 bases. The germline gives CDR1 MGHDK, CDR2 SYGVNS. The CDR3 spans 14 residues. V lost 5 bases, J lost 10 bases, and 10 bases stayed unmatched. This chain's CDR3 is CASSKGQDLGIQYF. CDR3 DNA sequence: TGTGCCAGCAGTAAGGGACAGGACCTGGGGATTCAGTACTTC. The full variable domain, rest sourced from reference TRBV25-1 and TRBJ2-4, is EADIYQTPRYLVIGTGKKITLECSQTMGHDKMYWYQQDPGMELHLIHYSYGVNSTEKGDLSSESTVSRIRTEHFPLTLESARPSHTSQYLCASSKGQDLGIQYFGAGTRLSVL.

This clone has a single count. In DNA, the CDR3 is TGTGCCAGTACCCCTCGGGGGGAGGGAGATACGCAGTATTTT. Protein sequence: CASTPRGEGDTQYF. The rearrangement links TRBV19 to TRBJ2-3, with 7 bases identical to TRBD2. Trimming removed 7 bases from V and 5 bases from J; junction bases left unmatched: 9. This CDR3 comprises 14 residues. The germline gives CDR1 LNHDA, CDR2 SQIVND (reference sequence).

CDR3: CASSKRYRDRGPEQFF. The CDR3 nucleotides read TGTGCCAGCAGCAAAAGGTACCGGGACAGGGGGCCTGAGCAGTTCTTC. The chain has TRBV21-1 and TRBJ2-1; the DNA was not compared with TRBD1, the D call given in the table. TRBV21-1 is given as a pseudogene. CDR3 length: 16 amino acids.

V and J are TRBV19 and TRBJ2-1; TRBD2 agrees at 8 bases. Germline CDR1 and CDR2: LNHDA and SQIVND (reference sequence). With 3 bases clipped from V and 2 bases from J, the junction kept 3 bases outside the gene matches. CDR3 length equals 15 residues. CDR3 sequence reads: CASSMGLGPYNEQFF. CDR3 nucleotides: TGTGCCAGTAGTATGGGACTAGGCCCCTACAATGAGCAGTTCTTC.

This clone has more than one count but fewer than ten. The chain carries TRBV6-1 and TRBJ1-5, with TRBD1 matching over 7 bases. J lost 2 bases, V lost 7 bases, and 5 bases had no gene match. Germline V gene sequence: CDR1 MNHNS, CDR2 SASEGT. The CDR3 contains 14 residues. In DNA, the CDR3 is TGTGCCAGCACTCTCCAGGGGGGCAATCAGCCCCAGCATTTT. Its translation is CASTLQGGNQPQHF.

This sequence joins TRBV5-8 and TRBJ2-5; 8 bases are shared with TRBD1. The V and J ends lost 4 bases and 4 bases, in that order; junction bases with no gene match: 6. This CDR3 has 14 residues. Germline V CDR1 and CDR2: SGHTS, YDEGEE. The CDR3 DNA follows: TGTGCCAGCAGCGGTGGACAGGGCTCAGAGACCCAGTACTTC. Protein: CASSGGQGSETQYF.